Detailed here is one TCR beta chain. Its matching antigen is unknown. Sequencing followed a ViraFEST assay step that expanded antigen-specific CD4+ T cells with viral peptide pools. Culture lasted 10 days before CD4+ T cell isolation. Two doses of BNT162b2 or mRNA-1273 vaccine were administered to participants. Measured with immunoSEQ multiplex PCR; TCRdb has only the in-frame clones, and not every one. The table includes approximately 70,000 clones, around 80% detected once. The record originates from a study of vaccination effects on CD4 cells after COVID-19. The germline V gene encodes CDR1 MNHEY and CDR2 SVGAGI. V lost 8 bases to trimming and J lost 3 bases, with 14 bases between them. The length of the CDR3 is 14 residues.

The chain combines TRBV6-5 with TRBJ1-3; no firm D call. Sequenced material: CD4+ T cells from PBMCs cultured with HCoV-229E spike peptides, taken after COVID-19 vaccination. This TCR was recovered from a human donor who received a COVID-19 vaccine. The CDR3 protein is CASSRTTFGNTIYF. The CDR3 bases are TGTGCCAGCTCCCGGACGACTTTTGGAAACACCATATATTTT.